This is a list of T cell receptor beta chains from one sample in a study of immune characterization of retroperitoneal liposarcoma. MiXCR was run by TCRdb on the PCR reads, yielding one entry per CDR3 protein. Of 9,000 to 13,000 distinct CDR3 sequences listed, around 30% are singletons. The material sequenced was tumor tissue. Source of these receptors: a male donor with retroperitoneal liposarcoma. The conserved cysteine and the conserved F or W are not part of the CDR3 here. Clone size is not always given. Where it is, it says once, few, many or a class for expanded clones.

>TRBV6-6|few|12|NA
ASSYSMIGETQF
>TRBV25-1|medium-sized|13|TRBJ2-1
ASSSGTSLNNEQF
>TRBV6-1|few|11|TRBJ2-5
ASSRTGFETQY
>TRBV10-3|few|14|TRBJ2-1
AISDRGLAANNEQF
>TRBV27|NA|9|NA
ASSLSNEQF
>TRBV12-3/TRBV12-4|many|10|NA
ASSLWTGEQY
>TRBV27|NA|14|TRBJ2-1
ASSSSGSSSYNEQF
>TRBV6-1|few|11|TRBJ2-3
ASSDYSTDTQY
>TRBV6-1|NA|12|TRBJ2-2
ASRMDRGAGELF
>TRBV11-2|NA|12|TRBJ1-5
ASSAVGGNQPQH
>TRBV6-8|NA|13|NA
ASSYQSGILYEQY
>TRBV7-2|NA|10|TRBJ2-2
ASSRAFGELF
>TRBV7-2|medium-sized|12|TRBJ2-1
ASSWDRGQYEQF
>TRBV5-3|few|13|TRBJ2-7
ASSDPGRGSYEQY
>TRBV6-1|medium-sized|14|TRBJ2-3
ASLPSGGVSTDTQY
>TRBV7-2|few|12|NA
ASSLDIVPYEQY
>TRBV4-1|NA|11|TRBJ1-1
ASSQEGGSEAF
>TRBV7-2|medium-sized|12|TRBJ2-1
ASSLGLAGIEQF
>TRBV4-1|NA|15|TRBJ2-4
ASSSLTGTSGYNEQY
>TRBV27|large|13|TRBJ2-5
ASSLLPGTQETQY
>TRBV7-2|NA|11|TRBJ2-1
ASSPRASYEQF
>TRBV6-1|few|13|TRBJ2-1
ASSSAGEGWGEQF
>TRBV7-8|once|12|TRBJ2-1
ASSLSGKYNEQF
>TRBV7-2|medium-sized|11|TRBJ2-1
ASSRDGHYEQF
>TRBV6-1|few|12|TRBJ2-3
ASHNRGEVDTQY
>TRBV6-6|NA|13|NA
ASSYSGGRKETQY
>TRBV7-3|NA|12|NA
ASSSASGNNEQY
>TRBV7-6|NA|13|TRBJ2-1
ASSLAGQGNNEQF
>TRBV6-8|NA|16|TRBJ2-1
ASSYFTLSGRLYNEQF
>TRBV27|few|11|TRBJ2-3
ASSLSSTDTQY
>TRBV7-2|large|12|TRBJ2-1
ASSSRGVYNEQF
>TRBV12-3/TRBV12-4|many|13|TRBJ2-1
ASSFRGTATSEQF
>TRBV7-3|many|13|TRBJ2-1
ASSWLGQQGETQF
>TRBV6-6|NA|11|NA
ASSYSDRGEQY
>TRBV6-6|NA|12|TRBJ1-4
ASSETEVREKLF
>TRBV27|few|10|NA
ASSFGRTEQF
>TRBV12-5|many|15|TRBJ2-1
ASGLATGTGVDNEQF
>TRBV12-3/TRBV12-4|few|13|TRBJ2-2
ASSGAILHTGELF
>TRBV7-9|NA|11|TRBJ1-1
ASRPGQITEAF
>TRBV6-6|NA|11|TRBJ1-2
ASSYDRVGGYT
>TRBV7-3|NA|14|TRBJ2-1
ASSPLQRASLNEQF
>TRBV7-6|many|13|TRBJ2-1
ASSYRAQSSYEQF
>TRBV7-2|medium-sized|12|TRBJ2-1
ASSRTSDHNEQF
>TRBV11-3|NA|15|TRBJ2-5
ASSATPSSGKTNEQY
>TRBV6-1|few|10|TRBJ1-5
ASRGGNQPQH
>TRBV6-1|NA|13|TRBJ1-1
ASRGSGLYGTEAF
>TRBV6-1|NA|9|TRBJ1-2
ASSDESGYT
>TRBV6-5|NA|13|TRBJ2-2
ASSYSRSSTGELF
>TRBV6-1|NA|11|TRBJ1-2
ASSPGANYGYT
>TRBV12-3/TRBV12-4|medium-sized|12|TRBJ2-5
ASSPGGDLETQY
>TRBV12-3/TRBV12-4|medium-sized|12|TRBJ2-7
ASSFGGVSYEQY
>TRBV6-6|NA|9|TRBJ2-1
ASSYSGIQF
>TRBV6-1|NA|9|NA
ASNAEGFQY